A selection of T cell receptor beta chains follows, all from one sample in a study of memory CD4+ T cells and cytomegalovirus serostatus. Assay: immunoSEQ multiplex PCR; the TCRdb copy retains only in-frame clones and omits some. This sample has some 44,000 clones, with around 72% found just once. The material sequenced was memory CD4+ T cells from blood. All receptors come from an adult in good health and CMV-seronegative. The CDR3 runs from the conserved cysteine through the conserved F or W. The D gene is left open where the match is weak.

TRBD1	TRBJ1-3	TRBV6-1	14	CASTTTGFGNTIYF
TRBD1	TRBJ1-5	TRBV19	15	CASRMDRNSNQPQHF
-	TRBJ2-7	TRBV7-2	15	CASSFLARDSYEQYF
-	TRBJ2-3	TRBV2	14	CASSERALALKQYF
-	TRBJ1-1	TRBV2	13	CASKDSRANEAFF
-	TRBJ2-2	TRBV4-1	17	CASSFRLRETNTGELFF
-	TRBJ1-1	TRBV5-5	17	CASSLAPGTAGDTEAFF
-	TRBJ1-2	TRBV11-2	15	CASSSLRGPNYGYTF
TRBD2	TRBJ2-5	TRBV9	16	CASNSYPTGRGETQYF
TRBD2	TRBJ2-7	TRBV7-8	18	CASSLVRASGAGRVEQYF
-	TRBJ1-3	TRBV9	15	CASSVRGGTGNTIYF
TRBD2	TRBJ2-3	TRBV5-4	15	CASSSRRGDTDTQYF
-	TRBJ2-2	TRBV5-6	17	CASSLEAGNSATGELFF
TRBD2	TRBJ2-3	TRBV7-9	18	CASSFPRTSGGAGNTQYF
-	TRBJ2-7	TRBV10-3	13	CAISEGVGREQYF
-	TRBJ2-7	TRBV15	15	CATSRERGLRGEQYF
-	TRBJ1-1	TRBV6-8	11	CASSYVQEAFF
TRBD1	TRBJ2-1	TRBV9	15	CASSPTLSTGNEQFF
-	TRBJ1-2	TRBV6-1	11	CASGQGNGYTF
-	TRBJ1-3	TRBV6-5	14	CASKGSNRLNTIYF
TRBD1	TRBJ2-3	TRBV5-4	15	CASSQWDSQTDTQYF
-	TRBJ1-5	TRBV2	13	CASGDIPNQPQHF
TRBD1	TRBJ2-7	TRBV7-9	18	CASSLGLGLDRGLYEQYF
-	TRBJ1-6	TRBV9	14	CASSVAQGNSPLHF
-	TRBJ2-7	TRBV2	13	CASSGTGPGEQYF
-	TRBJ2-5	TRBV7-7	14	CASSVDWYQETQYF
-	TRBJ1-6	TRBV19	14	CASTRGGNNSPLHF
-	TRBJ2-3	TRBV19	15	CASSVAGRRTDTQYF
TRBD1	TRBJ2-2	TRBV27	14	CASRKGANTGELFF
TRBD1	TRBJ1-1	TRBV2	13	CASIERGRAEAFF
-	TRBJ1-2	TRBV5-4	15	CASSGTRGSNYGYTF
-	TRBJ1-3	TRBV7-4	15	CASSLDRNLANTIYF
-	TRBJ1-4	TRBV5-1	13	CASSLSGDEKLFF
-	TRBJ2-3	TRBV5-1	15	CASSLAGAHTDTQYF
-	TRBJ2-3	TRBV6-5	14	CASTPRTDRGTQYF
TRBD1	TRBJ1-2	TRBV2	15	CASRPSRDRDSGYTF
-	TRBJ1-6	TRBV7-3	13	CASSLEGGSPLHF
-	TRBJ1-4	TRBV14	13	CASSHGINEKLFF
-	TRBJ2-5	TRBV5-1	15	CASSLGGGPQETQYF
TRBD1	TRBJ2-3	TRBV30	15	CAWSRDRGYTDTQYF
-	TRBJ1-5	TRBV7-6	14	CASSLTVGNQPQHF
-	TRBJ1-5	TRBV9	14	CASSPSYSNQPQHF